The T cell receptor beta chain described here comes from a study of T cells in Graves' hyperthyroidism and ophthalmopathy. This CDR3 has 14 residues. Germline CDR1 SGDLS, CDR2 YYNGEE. J lost 2 bases, V lost 4 bases, and 6 bases had no gene match. There are a few counts of this clonotype. Amplified regions were TCR beta CDR3 sequences from RNA transcripts. Researchers ran a first-round RT-PCR on the TCR CDR3 using the HTBI primer set. TCRdb ran MiXCR on the multiplex PCR reads and lists one entry per CDR3 protein. The table has fewer than 450,000 distinct CDR3 sequences, less than 20% seen once. What was sequenced was blood. The chain employs TRBV9 and TRBJ2-7; 7 bases map to TRBD2. This clonotype was obtained from a young man with Graves' ophthalmopathy. CDR3 sequence (DNA): TGTGCCAGCAGCCCCCGGGGGGTTACCTACGAGCAGTACTTC. Encoded protein: CASSPRGVTYEQYF.